A single sample is the source of the 8 T cell receptor beta chains below, sequenced in a study of shared clonotypes between healthy human individuals. Naive-designated CD8 cells lacked CD45RO, were positively enriched for CCR7, and omitted terminally differentiated effector memory CD45RA+ cells. Measured with immunoSEQ multiplex PCR; TCRdb has only the in-frame clones, and not every one. The sample lists around 650,000 clones, 95% to 97% occurring once. Input material: naive CD8+ T cells sorted from blood. The receptors were sampled from a woman aged 25 to 39 in good health.

V is TRBV6-4 and J is TRBJ2-1, with 11 bases aligning to TRBD2. Germline CDR1 reads MRHNA; CDR2 reads SNTAGT. This CDR3 is built from 17 residues. V lost 7 bases to trimming and J lost 3 bases; unmatched junction nucleotides: 11. CDR3 DNA: TGTGCCAGCAATTTCGTTGGACTAGCGGGCCACTACAATGAGCAGTTCTTC. This translates into CASNFVGLAGHYNEQFF.

The CDR3 is CASSQVKGNSPLHF. DNA of the CDR3: TGCGCCAGCAGCCAAGTGAAGGGGAATTCACCCCTCCACTTT. The chain combines TRBV4-1 with TRBJ1-6; possible D gene TRBD1, 5 bases. The V and J ends lost 1 base and 7 bases respectively, with 8 bases between them. CDR1 and CDR2 from the germline V gene are MGHRA and YSYEKL. The CDR3 sequence is 14 residues long.

This clone was recorded only once. The genes are TRBV28 and TRBJ1-2; 7 bases line up with TRBD1. Germline loops: CDR1 MDHEN, CDR2 SYDVKM. V trimming: 6 bases; J trimming: 0 bases; junction bases outside the gene matches: 7. CDR3 length: 15 amino acids. CDR3 loop: CASRPGQRTNYGYTF. CDR3 nucleotide sequence: TGTGCCAGCAGACCGGGACAGAGGACTAACTATGGCTACACCTTC.

The V gene is TRBV7-9, the J gene TRBJ2-7; perhaps D is TRBD1 or TRBD2 (5 bases each). CDR1 and CDR2 from the germline V gene are SEHNR and FQNEAQ (reference sequence). The CDR3 extends over 13 amino acids. V was pared by 7 bases and J by 3 bases, with 13 bases between. The CDR3 DNA follows: TGTGCCAGCACCCGAGGGGTCAACTACGAGCAGTACTTC. This sequence encodes CASTRGVNYEQYF.

The chain carries TRBV7-3 and TRBJ1-2, with a weak D call TRBD1 (6 bases). The germline gives CDR1 SGHTA, CDR2 FQGTGA. The CDR3 loop spans 14 amino acids. V was clipped by 5 bases and J by 3 bases, with 13 bases between them. CDR3 bases: TGTGCCAGCAGCCCATCAGGGGATGACTATGGCTACACCTTC. Translated, it gives CASSPSGDDYGYTF.

V is TRBV13 and J is TRBJ2-2; D call uncertain. This CDR3 region has 12 residues. V was cut by 2 bases and J by 7 bases, with 5 bases left in between. Per germline, CDR1 PRHDT and CDR2 FYEKMQ (reference sequence). The CDR3 DNA is TGTGCCAGCAGCTTACCGAGCGGGGAGCTGTTTTTT. Translated, it gives CASSLPSGELFF.

V usage is TRBV7-9 and J usage is TRBJ2-5, with D unresolved. The J call is in doubt because the DNA end fits TRBJ2-7 better. Germline lookup yields CDR1 SEHNR and CDR2 FQNEAQ (reference sequence). This CDR3 has 12 residues. The CDR3 DNA is TGTGCCAGCAGTCAAGGCTCCTACGAGCAGTACTTC. Translated: CASSQGSYEQYF.

The rearrangement links TRBV4-2 to TRBJ2-2; perhaps TRBD2 as D (6 bases). The germline gives CDR1 LGHNA, CDR2 YNFKEQ. The V and J ends lost 2 bases and 6 bases respectively, with 10 bases between them. The CDR3 spans 14 residues. As DNA, the CDR3 is TGTGCCAGCAGCCAACCACTAGCTGCCGGGGAGCTGTTTTTT. Its translation is CASSQPLAAGELFF.